This TCR beta chain stems from a study of T-cell memory formation after mild COVID-19. Whole-study results and caveats: That cross-reactive memory joined was suggested by some responding clones appearing in pre-infection memory. Later expanders leaned toward CD4+, whereas clones contracting from day 15 to 85 were balanced CD4/CD8.

This clonotype came up a few times. The antigen is unknown. V gave up 7 bases and J gave up 3 bases, with 19 bases separating them. Per germline, CDR1 MDHEN and CDR2 SYDVKM. The length of the CDR3 is 16 residues. TCRdb independently ran MiXCR on the 5' RACE reads; one entry per CDR3 protein. The table includes some 120,000 distinct CDR3 sequences, about 15% detected once. This chain uses TRBV28 with TRBJ1-5, with D possibly matching TRBD1 (5 bases). The material sequenced was PBMCs or a T cell subset sorted from them (not recorded which). The clonotype was recovered from a young man who had mild COVID-19 (a few samples of this study predate the infection). Cell type and time point are not known. In DNA, the CDR3 is TGTGCCAGCACCCTACCGGGGACCCGGGTCAATCAGCCCCAGCATTTT. Translation gives CASTLPGTRVNQPQHF.